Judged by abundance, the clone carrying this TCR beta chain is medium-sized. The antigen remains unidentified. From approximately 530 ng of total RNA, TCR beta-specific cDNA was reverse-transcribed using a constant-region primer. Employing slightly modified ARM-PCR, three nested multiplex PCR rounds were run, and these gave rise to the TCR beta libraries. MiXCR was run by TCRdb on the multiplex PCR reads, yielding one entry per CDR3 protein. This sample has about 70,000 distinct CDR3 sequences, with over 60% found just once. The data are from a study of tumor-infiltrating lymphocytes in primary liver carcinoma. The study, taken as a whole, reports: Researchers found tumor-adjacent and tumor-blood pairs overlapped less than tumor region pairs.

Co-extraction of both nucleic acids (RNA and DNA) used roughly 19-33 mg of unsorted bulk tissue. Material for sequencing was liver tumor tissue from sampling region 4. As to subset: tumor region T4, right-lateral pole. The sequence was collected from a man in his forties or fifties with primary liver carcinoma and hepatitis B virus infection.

The CDR3 spells CASSSTRSYEQYF. The CDR3 DNA is TGTGCCAGCAGCTCAACTAGGAGCTACGAGCAGTACTTC. The chain is built from TRBV11-2 and TRBJ2-7; D is perhaps TRBD2 (5 bases). V was shortened by 4 bases and J by 3 bases, with 10 bases between the two germline ends. This CDR3 is 13 amino acids long. Germline V gene lookup returns CDR1 SGHAT and CDR2 FQNNGV.